This T cell receptor beta chain was sequenced during a study of T cell responses to AZD1222 COVID-19 vaccine. Profiling relied on immunoSEQ multiplex PCR, and the TCRdb table lists in-frame clones only, not all of them. This table has 150,000 or so clones, about 89% appearing once. Findings of the study overall: Nearly half of spike-specific TCRs reportedly go after variant regions that carry no mutations. In a largely white British group with more females than males, clonal diversity was possibly underestimated. Only 6 or 7 people who got AZD1222 tested seropositive at baseline.

This clone was seen just once. The antigen remains unidentified. This CDR3 comprises 15 residues. Germline CDR1 SGHRS, CDR2 YFSETQ. V was pared by 0 bases and J by 4 bases, with 10 bases between. The sample consisted of peripheral blood, taken 28 days after the second AZD1222 dose. The receptor was isolated from an adult who received the AZD1222 COVID-19 vaccine. The chain employs TRBV5-1 and TRBJ1-4, with no clear D. CDR3 loop: CASSLGGSLNEKLFF. The CDR3 nucleotides read TGCGCCAGCAGCTTGGGCGGCTCCCTTAATGAAAAACTGTTTTTT.